One and the same sample provided the 30 T cell receptor beta chains below, sequenced in a study of Graves' ophthalmopathy and Graves' hyperthyroidism. RNA served as the template for amplifying TCR beta CDR3 regions. An initial RT-PCR round employing HTBI primers preceded a second-round multiplex PCR. TCRdb reanalysed the multiplex PCR reads using MiXCR and keeps one entry per CDR3 protein. The data contain 300,000 to 400,000 distinct CDR3 sequences, 17% of them singletons. The sequenced sample was peripheral blood. Receptors were obtained from an adult man with Graves' ophthalmopathy.

This clonotype was detected ten times or more. Here the CDR3 DNA reads TGTGCCAGTAGATCGGACAGGGACTTTCGCAGCAATCAGCCCCAGCATTTT. Its translation: CASRSDRDFRSNQPQHF. This chain uses TRBV19 with TRBJ1-5, with 8 bases fitting TRBD1. The CDR3 length is 17 residues. CDR1 and CDR2 from the germline V gene are LNHDA and SQIVND (reference sequence). Trimming removed 6 bases from V and 1 base from J; junction bases left unmatched: 11.

This chain links TRBV12-3 or TRBV12-4 with TRBJ2-7; 11 bases line up with TRBD2. Trimming removed 7 bases from V and 4 bases from J; junction bases left unmatched: 6. The CDR3 covers 14 residues. The CDR3 bases are TGTGCCAGCAAACCGGGACTAGCGGCTTACGAGCAGTACTTC. This codes for CASKPGLAAYEQYF.

This clonotype was detected many times. CDR3 sequence (DNA): TGTGCTAGTGGTTTGGTACCAGGGACCGGGGAGCTGTTTTTT. This sequence encodes CASGLVPGTGELFF. The chain links TRBV12-5 to TRBJ2-2; weak D call: TRBD1 (5 bases). Germline V gives CDR1 LGHNT, CDR2 FRNRAP. CDR3 length: 14 residues. The V gene lost 0 bases and the J gene lost 5 bases, with 7 bases spanning the gap. Full variable domain (outside the CDR3, taken from reference TRBV12-5 and TRBJ2-2): DARVTQTPRHKVTEMGQEVTMRCQPILGHNTVFWYRQTMMQGLELLAYFRNRAPLDDSGMPKDRFSAEMPDATLATLKIQPSEPRDSAVYFCASGLVPGTGELFFGEGSRLTVL.

This clonotype appeared many times. This sequence joins TRBV20-1 and TRBJ2-7, with D maybe TRBD2 (7 bases). CDR3 length equals 15 residues. Germline V gene lookup returns CDR1 DFQATT and CDR2 SNEGSKA (reference sequence). Trimming removed 6 bases from V and 4 bases from J, with 22 bases in between. The CDR3: CSALEGGGSMYEQYF. CDR3 sequence (DNA): TGCAGTGCCTTAGAGGGGGGCGGGAGTATGTACGAGCAGTACTTC.

The rearrangement uses TRBV6-2 or TRBV6-3 and TRBJ1-1; maybe TRBD1 (5 bases). The CDR3 is made up of 14 amino acids. Germline V CDR1 and CDR2: MNHEY, SVGEGT. V lost 7 bases to trimming and J lost 1 base, with 13 bases between them. CDR3 protein: CASNFGGENTEAFF. The CDR3 nucleotides read TGTGCCAGCAATTTCGGAGGGGAGAACACTGAAGCTTTCTTT.

This clonotype was counted many times. The chain is built from TRBV5-5 and TRBJ2-7; D perhaps matches TRBD2 (5 bases). The germline gives CDR1 SGHKS, CDR2 YYEKEE (reference sequence). Trimming shortened V by 4 bases and J by 3 bases, and 14 bases separated the two germline ends. The CDR3 is made up of 14 amino acids. The CDR3 spells CASSLAGDFYEQYF. The CDR3 nucleotides read TGTGCCAGCAGCCTCGCGGGCGACTTCTACGAGCAGTACTTC.

This clonotype was counted ten times or more. This chain joins TRBV15 and TRBJ1-1, with D maybe TRBD1 (5 bases). The V end lost 4 bases, the J end lost 11 bases, and 14 bases lay between the germline ends. The germline V gene encodes CDR1 LNHNV and CDR2 YYDKDF (reference sequence). The CDR3 has 12 residues. The CDR3 region is CATSNGTFWAFF. Here the CDR3 DNA reads TGTGCCACCAGCAACGGGACTTTTTGGGCTTTCTTT.

This chain joins TRBV29-1 and TRBJ2-7; 7 positions match TRBD1. The length of the CDR3 is 15 residues. Germline trimming cut 3 bases from V and 0 bases from J; bases unmatched to any gene: 8. The germline gives CDR1 SQVTM, CDR2 ANQGSEA. The CDR3 sequence: CSVETDRESSYEQYF. The DNA of the CDR3 is TGCAGCGTTGAGACAGACAGGGAAAGCTCCTACGAGCAGTACTTC.

This clonotype was picked up many times. A junction boundary mismatches the germline segment, possibly from a read error. The rearrangement links TRBV2 to TRBJ2-7, with 13 nucleotides matching TRBD2. The germline CDR1 and CDR2 sequences are SNHLY and FYNNEI. The CDR3 spans 16 residues. CDR3 protein: CASSDLGLAGAEHLFF. In nucleotides, the CDR3 is TGTGCCAGCAGTGACTTAGGACTAGCGGGAGCTGAACACCTTTTCTTC.

This clonotype was found once. The chain employs TRBV29-1 and TRBJ1-2; D not certain. Germline CDR1 reads SQVTM; CDR2 reads ANQGSEA. V lost 6 bases and J lost 8, with 19 bases in between. The CDR3 length is 13 residues. CDR3 protein: CSVFTNPGYGYTF. DNA of the CDR3: TGCAGCGTATTTACCAACCCTGGATACGGCTACACCTTC.

The genes are TRBV12-3 or TRBV12-4 and TRBJ2-7, with 10 bases lining up with TRBD1. The CDR3 is made up of 15 amino acids. Germline trimming cut 3 bases from V and 2 bases from J; bases unmatched to any gene: 4. In DNA form, the CDR3 reads TGTGCCAGCAGTTTTAGGACAGGGGGACCCTACGAGCAGTACTTC. Protein sequence: CASSFRTGGPYEQYF.

The rearrangement joins TRBV20-1 to TRBJ1-5; a possible D gene is TRBD1 (5 bases). Trimming cost V 3 bases and J 2 bases, with 14 bases left between them. CDR1 is DFQATT, CDR2 SNEGSKA, per germline (reference sequence). This CDR3 has 15 amino acids. The CDR3 spells CSARIGGVGNQPQHF. CDR3 DNA sequence: TGCAGTGCTAGGATCGGGGGAGTTGGCAATCAGCCCCAGCATTTT.

The chain joins TRBV7-9 to TRBJ1-6; TRBD1 might be the D (6 bases). The CDR3 covers 15 residues. Trimming took 4 bases from V and 7 from J, leaving 14 bases between them. The germline V gene encodes CDR1 SEHNR and CDR2 FQNEAQ (reference sequence). CDR3 nucleotide sequence: TGTGCCAGCAGCTCAGTACAGGGCGGGAATTCACCCCTCCACTTT. The encoded protein is CASSSVQGGNSPLHF.

This clonotype has ten or more counts. The rearrangement joins TRBV27 to TRBJ2-7, with no clear D. There are 13 residues in the CDR3. V lost 3 bases and J 6 bases, leaving 12 bases between the germline ends. The germline V gene encodes CDR1 MNHEY and CDR2 SMNVEV (reference sequence). Written as DNA, the CDR3 is TGTGCCAGCAGTTTCGCGAGCTTCGGCGAGCAGTACTTC. As protein: CASSFASFGEQYF.

This clonotype was seen ten or more times. V and J are TRBV11-2 and TRBJ2-7, with D tentatively TRBD1 or TRBD2 (6 bases each). This CDR3 is 14 amino acids long. In germline, CDR1 is SGHAT, CDR2 FQNNGV. V lost 0 bases, J lost 4 bases, and 10 bases lay in between. The DNA of the CDR3 is TGTGCCAGCAGCTTAGATGGGGGGCAATACGAGCAGTACTTC. Residues: CASSLDGGQYEQYF.

This clonotype appeared many times. The rearrangement links TRBV29-1 to TRBJ1-1; D gene uncertain. The V and J ends lost 2 bases and 5 bases respectively, with 12 bases between them. Germline lookup yields CDR1 SQVTM and CDR2 ANQGSEA. The CDR3 contains 13 residues. This chain's CDR3 is CSVERSYGTEAFF. The CDR3 DNA is TGCAGCGTTGAACGAAGTTATGGGACTGAAGCTTTCTTT.

This clonotype showed up many times. V and J are TRBV7-9 and TRBJ2-7, with 9 bases identical to TRBD1. The germline V gene has CDR1 SEHNR and CDR2 FQNEAQ (reference sequence). CDR3 length: 15 residues. J was trimmed by 6 bases and V by 3 bases; bases with no gene match: 9. CDR3 sequence (DNA): TGTGCCAGCAGCTTCCTACAGGGGGCGGAGGTCGAGCAGTACTTC. This gives the protein CASSFLQGAEVEQYF.

As for this clonotype: Since a much larger clone is just one base distant, this may be a read error. This chain uses TRBV19 with TRBJ2-6, with D maybe TRBD1 (5 bases). CDR1 and CDR2 (germline): LNHDA, SQIVND (reference sequence). CDR3 size: 14 residues. The CDR3: CDMGRVTGANVLTF. The CDR3 DNA reads as TGTGATATGGGCAGGGTAACTGGGGCCAACGTCCTGACTTTC.

This clonotype was seen a handful of times. A read error is possible here, since a much larger clone lies one base away. This chain links TRBV25-1 with TRBJ2-5; D tentatively reads TRBD1 or TRBD2 (5 bases each). The CDR3 runs 14 residues. Germline assignment: CDR1 MGHDK and CDR2 SYGVNS. With 9 bases removed from V and 2 bases from J, the gap between germline ends came to 16 bases. The CDR3 DNA is TGTGCCAGGAGCCGGGACCCTGATCAAGAGACCCAGTACTTC. This encodes CARSRDPDQETQYF.

The sample holds many counts of this clonotype. The chain recombines TRBV12-3 or TRBV12-4 with TRBJ1-5; D uncertain. The CDR3 loop spans 13 amino acids. With 5 bases removed from V and 6 bases from J, the gap between germline ends came to 11 bases. CDR3 residues: CASSPRGSQPQHF. In DNA, the CDR3 is TGTGCCAGCAGTCCTCGAGGGTCTCAGCCCCAGCATTTT.

This rearrangement joins TRBV4-1 to TRBJ1-2; 12 nucleotides line up with TRBD1. The germline CDR1 and CDR2 sequences are MGHRA and YSYEKL. V lost 1 base, J lost 8 bases, and 11 bases stayed unmatched. This CDR3 has 17 amino acids. This CDR3 is CASSQGQGGQGARGYTF. In nucleotides, the CDR3 is TGCGCCAGCAGCCAAGGCCAAGGGGGACAGGGGGCGCGGGGCTACACCTTC.

This clonotype was recorded a few times. V and J are TRBV12-3 or TRBV12-4 and TRBJ1-1; TRBD1 matches 8 bases. The V gene end was trimmed by 7 bases and the J gene end by 2 bases; junction bases not matched to a gene: 12. The CDR3 is made up of 16 amino acids. The chain's CDR3 is CASTMPLTGGNTEAFF. For the CDR3, the DNA is TGTGCCAGCACCATGCCTCTAACAGGGGGAAACACTGAAGCTTTCTTT.

This clonotype was observed many times. The CDR3 DNA is TGTGCCAGCAGCTTAAGGGCTACCTATGGCTACACCTTC. Its protein product is CASSLRATYGYTF. The chain carries TRBV7-2 and TRBJ1-2; D is unclear. Trimming shortened V by 2 bases and J by 4 bases, and 8 bases separated the two germline ends. The length of the CDR3 is 13 residues. CDR1 is SGHTA and CDR2 is FQGNSA in the germline V gene.

This clonotype was seen at least ten times. This chain uses TRBV28 with TRBJ1-5, with 8 bases aligning to TRBD1. CDR3 length equals 15 residues. CDR1 is MDHEN, CDR2 SYDVKM, per germline. The V and J ends lost 3 bases and 6 bases, in that order; junction bases with no gene match: 7. The CDR3 spells CASSLGRGLRQPQHF. The CDR3 DNA is TGTGCCAGCAGTTTGGGCAGGGGGCTGCGTCAGCCCCAGCATTTT. The full variable domain, rest sourced from reference TRBV28 and TRBJ1-5, is DVKVTQSSRYLVKRTGEKVFLECVQDMDHENMFWYRQDPGLGLRLIYFSYDVKMKEKGDIPEGYSVSREKKERFSLILESASTNQTSMYLCASSLGRGLRQPQHFGDGTRLSIL.

There are many counts of this clonotype. A much bigger clone sits one base away, suggesting this may be a read error. The gene calls are TRBV7-9 and TRBJ1-2; D is undetermined. CDR1 is SEHNR, CDR2 FQNEAQ, per germline (reference sequence). The CDR3 runs to 14 residues. V lost 10 bases to trimming and J lost 0 bases, with 15 bases between them. The CDR3 DNA is TGTGCCATCCCTCACAGAACAACTAACTATGGCTACACCTTC. Its protein is CAIPHRTTNYGYTF.

The V call is TRBV12-3 or TRBV12-4, the J call TRBJ2-7; tentative D call: TRBD1 (6 bases). V lost 6 bases and J lost 0, with 12 bases in between. The CDR3 spans 14 residues. The CDR3 nucleotides read TGTGCCAGCAGGTGGGGGCTGGGCTCCTACGAGCAGTACTTC. It translates to CASRWGLGSYEQYF.

This clonotype appeared many times. The V and J genes are TRBV29-1 and TRBJ2-7; D may match TRBD1 or TRBD2 (6 bases each). Germline-derived CDR1 and CDR2 are SQVTM and ANQGSEA. This CDR3 contains 13 residues. V lost 3 bases to trimming and J lost 2 bases, with 11 bases between them. The DNA of the CDR3 is TGCAGCGTTGAGGGCGGGGACACCTACGAGCAGTACTTC. Protein sequence: CSVEGGDTYEQYF.

This clonotype turned up a few times. The J gene is TRBJ2-5, the V gene TRBV15; 9 bases map to TRBD2. The CDR3 sequence is 16 residues long. Germline-derived CDR1 and CDR2 are LNHNV and YYDKDF (reference sequence). With V trimmed by 0 bases and J by 5 bases, 7 bases remained unmatched. Written as DNA, the CDR3 is TGTGCCACCAGCAGAGATGTCGGCGGGAGGGCGGAGACCCAGTACTTC. This sequence encodes CATSRDVGGRAETQYF.

This clonotype was observed many times. The chain has TRBV19 and TRBJ2-7; 16 bases agree with TRBD2. Germline V lookup: CDR1 LNHDA, CDR2 SQIVND (reference sequence). The ends lost 5 bases at V and 3 bases at J; junction bases unmatched: 13. The CDR3 runs 19 residues. CDR3 loop: CASSRLKPGLAGGYYEQYF. The CDR3, as DNA: TGTGCCAGTAGTCGGTTGAAGCCGGGACTAGCGGGAGGGTACTACGAGCAGTACTTC.

The chain links TRBV12-3 or TRBV12-4 to TRBJ1-5; 9 bases line up with TRBD1. The CDR3 length is 18 residues. With V trimmed by 5 bases and J by 1 base, 12 bases remained unmatched. This chain's CDR3 is CASSPTGTGRDSNQPQHF. CDR3 DNA sequence: TGTGCCAGCAGTCCCACCGGGACAGGGAGGGACAGCAATCAGCCCCAGCATTTT.